These T cell receptor beta chains were read from a single sample in a study of T cell responses to AZD1222 COVID-19 vaccine. Using immunoSEQ multiplex PCR, the repertoire was profiled, and TCRdb retains in-frame clones only, with some absent. The sample includes around 110,000 clones, about 90% of them seen just once. The source material was peripheral blood, sampled on day 0 of AZD1222 vaccination. These receptors all stem from an adult in good health. Each CDR3 is given with its conserved first and last residue. D genes are given only for firm matches. Clone size is given for some rows only: seen once, a few or many times, or a class if the clone is expanded.

NA	TRBJ1-5	TRBV19	NA	CASSRISNQPQHF	TGTGCCAGTAGTAGAATTAGCAATCAGCCCCAGCATTTT
NA	TRBJ1-2	TRBV6-5	TRBD1	CASTQGPDRAGGYTF	TGTGCCAGCACCCAAGGGCCCGACAGGGCGGGTGGCTACACCTTC
NA	TRBJ1-1	TRBV7-3	NA	CASSYQKNTEAFF	TGTGCCAGCAGCTATCAAAAGAACACTGAAGCTTTCTTT
NA	TRBJ1-1	TRBV6-5	NA	CASSYSIGGNTEAFF	TGTGCCAGCAGTTACTCGATAGGGGGAAACACTGAAGCTTTCTTT
NA	TRBJ2-7	TRBV28	NA	CASSFPPRRLTLYEQYF	TGTGCCAGCAGTTTCCCCCCCCGGCGGCTAACCCTCTACGAGCAGTACTTC
many	TRBJ1-2	TRBV6-5	TRBD1	CASSYSSSGRGIVYTF	TGTGCCAGCAGTTACTCCTCCTCGGGCAGGGGGATTGTCTACACCTTC
NA	TRBJ1-5	TRBV19	TRBD1	CASSIPGQGFQPQHF	TGTGCCAGTAGTATTCCGGGACAGGGGTTTCAGCCCCAGCATTTT
NA	TRBJ1-2	TRBV5-6	NA	CASSSLNQPYGYTF	TGTGCCAGCAGCTCGCTAAACCAGCCCTATGGCTACACCTTC
NA	TRBJ1-4	TRBV5-1	NA	CASSLQGTNEKLFF	TGCGCCAGCAGCCTTCAGGGGACTAATGAAAAACTGTTTTTT
NA	TRBJ1-1	TRBV11-2	TRBD1	CASSFALQGATEAFF	TGTGCCAGCAGCTTTGCCCTACAGGGGGCCACTGAAGCTTTCTTT
NA	TRBJ1-1	TRBV29-1	NA	CSVVEGRAFF	TGCAGCGTGGTTGAGGGTAGAGCTTTCTTT
NA	TRBJ2-6	TRBV7-8	NA	CASSFHSGQPSGANVLTF	TGTGCCAGCAGCTTTCATAGCGGACAGCCCTCTGGGGCCAACGTCCTGACTTTC
NA	TRBJ1-1	TRBV29-1	NA	CSVGEGQAFF	TGCAGCGTTGGCGAGGGGCAGGCTTTCTTT
NA	TRBJ2-1	TRBV27	NA	CASSSDNSYNEQFF	TGTGCCAGCTCCTCGGACAACTCCTACAATGAGCAGTTCTTC
NA	TRBJ2-1	TRBV5-1	TRBD2	CASSRGEWEGLGEQFF	TGCGCCAGCAGCCGGGGGGAGTGGGAGGGCCTAGGAGAGCAGTTCTTC
NA	TRBJ2-3	TRBV9	NA	CASRTVGDTQYF	TGTGCCAGCAGGACAGTCGGAGATACGCAGTATTTT
NA	TRBJ2-2	TRBV7-3	NA	CASSLTPNTGELFF	TGTGCCAGCAGCTTAACGCCGAACACCGGGGAGCTGTTTTTT
once	TRBJ1-1	TRBV5-6	NA	CASTREGKTFF	TGTGCCAGCACCCGAGAGGGTAAAACTTTCTTT
NA	TRBJ1-1	TRBV10-3	NA	CAITQGGAEAFF	TGTGCCATCACCCAGGGTGGGGCTGAAGCTTTCTTT
NA	TRBJ1-2	TRBV15	NA	CATSRDPRGGDGYTF	TGTGCCACCAGCAGAGATCCGAGAGGGGGGGATGGCTACACCTTC
NA	TRBJ1-5	TRBV12-3/TRBV12-4	NA	CASSLSQPQHF	TGTGCCAGCAGTTTGTCTCAGCCCCAGCATTTT
NA	TRBJ2-5	TRBV12-3/TRBV12-4	TRBD1	CASTQGARETQYF	TGTGCCAGCACCCAGGGGGCCCGGGAGACCCAGTACTTC
once	TRBJ2-3	TRBV5-4	NA	CASSLKVASTDTQYF	TGTGCCAGCAGCTTGAAGGTAGCTAGCACAGATACGCAGTATTTT
NA	TRBJ1-4	TRBV5-5	NA	CASSTPGTSTNEKLFF	TGTGCCAGCAGCACCCCAGGTACCTCAACTAATGAAAAACTGTTTTTT
NA	TRBJ1-6	TRBV19	NA	CASSIGPPGGSPLHF	TGTGCCAGTAGTATCGGACCTCCTGGAGGGTCACCCCTCCACTTT
NA	TRBJ2-1	TRBV6-4	TRBD2	CASSDGTSGDYNEQFF	TGTGCCAGCAGTGACGGGACTAGCGGGGACTACAATGAGCAGTTCTTC
NA	TRBJ1-1	TRBV27	TRBD1	CASRAPGGEAFF	TGTGCCAGCAGGGCCCCAGGGGGTGAAGCTTTCTTT
once	TRBJ2-3	TRBV4-1	NA	CASSQSQDTQYF	TGCGCCAGCAGCCAGTCGCAGGATACGCAGTATTTT
NA	TRBJ1-4	TRBV19	NA	CASMNRRNEKLFF	TGTGCCAGTATGAACAGGAGGAATGAAAAACTGTTTTTT
NA	TRBJ1-1	TRBV3-1/TRBV3-2	NA	CASSQAGGRAEAFF	TGTGCCAGCAGCCAAGCGGGGGGGCGCGCTGAAGCTTTCTTT
NA	TRBJ1-2	TRBV7-4	NA	CASSQGPGSYGYTF	TGTGCCAGCAGCCAGGGGCCGGGGAGCTATGGCTACACCTTC
NA	TRBJ2-3	TRBV5-1	NA	CASSLGSFGGTDTQYF	TGCGCCAGCAGCTTGGGGTCGTTCGGGGGCACAGATACGCAGTATTTT
NA	TRBJ2-7	TRBV12-3/TRBV12-4	TRBD1	CASAGGEQYF	TGTGCCAGTGCAGGGGGTGAGCAGTACTTC
NA	TRBJ1-6	TRBV9	NA	CASSLGPLSPLHF	TGTGCCAGCAGTCTCGGGCCTCTTTCACCCCTCCACTTT
once	TRBJ1-3	TRBV6-5	NA	CASSYSLRPPGNTIYF	TGTGCCAGCAGTTACTCTCTAAGACCCCCTGGAAACACCATATATTTT
NA	TRBJ1-1	TRBV29-1	NA	CSVVAGRNTEAFF	TGCAGCGTTGTGGCCGGGAGGAACACTGAAGCTTTCTTT
once	TRBJ2-2	TRBV5-1	NA	CASSVPPSVNTGELFF	TGCGCCAGCAGCGTACCACCTAGCGTTAACACCGGGGAGCTGTTTTTT
NA	TRBJ2-1	TRBV2	TRBD2	CASKASGYNEQFF	TGTGCCAGCAAGGCTAGCGGGTACAATGAGCAGTTCTTC
NA	TRBJ2-3	TRBV5-1	NA	CASSFGGSLSDTQYF	TGCGCCAGCAGCTTCGGGGGTTCGTTGTCAGATACGCAGTATTTT
NA	TRBJ1-1	TRBV7-2	NA	CASSLSSGTNTEAFF	TGTGCCAGCAGCTTATCCTCAGGGACGAACACTGAAGCTTTCTTT
NA	TRBJ1-2	TRBV19	NA	CASSNTGTQGQSYGYTF	TGTGCCAGTAGTAACACCGGGACCCAAGGGCAGAGCTATGGCTACACCTTC
NA	TRBJ1-2	TRBV6-5	NA	CASRITGEGNYGYTF	TGTGCCAGCAGAATAACCGGGGAAGGAAACTATGGCTACACCTTC
NA	TRBJ2-1	TRBV7-2	TRBD2	CASSEFLAGAYNEQFF	TGTGCCAGCAGCGAATTTCTAGCGGGAGCCTACAATGAGCAGTTCTTC
few	TRBJ2-1	TRBV11-1	TRBD1	CASSEGAEQFF	TGTGCCAGCAGCGAGGGGGCTGAGCAGTTCTTC
NA	TRBJ1-6	TRBV6-5	TRBD1	CASSDRDYSPLHF	TGTGCCAGCTCAGACAGGGACTATTCACCCCTCCACTTT
NA	TRBJ1-6	TRBV14	NA	CASSQGQGRDHSGLHF	TGTGCCAGCAGCCAAGGGCAGGGGAGGGACCATTCGGGCCTCCACTTT
NA	TRBJ1-4	TRBV27	TRBD1	CASRPGTVDEKLFF	TGTGCCAGCAGACCCGGGACAGTCGATGAAAAACTGTTTTTT
NA	TRBJ1-2	TRBV28	NA	CASSFPWGGSPGSYTF	TGTGCCAGCAGTTTCCCCTGGGGGGGCTCCCCCGGCAGCTACACCTTC
once	TRBJ2-1	TRBV5-4	NA	CASSFNEQFF	TGTGCCAGCAGCTTCAATGAGCAGTTCTTC
NA	TRBJ2-5	TRBV21-1	NA	CASSNPRGGETQYF	TGTGCCAGCAGCAATCCCAGGGGAGGAGAGACCCAGTACTTC
NA	TRBJ1-3	TRBV6-2/TRBV6-3	NA	CASSSSASSGNTIYF	TGTGCCAGCAGTTCGTCAGCAAGCTCTGGAAACACCATATATTTT
NA	TRBJ2-3	TRBV5-1	NA	CASSFSTDTQYF	TGCGCCAGCAGCTTTAGCACAGATACGCAGTATTTT
NA	TRBJ1-2	TRBV28	TRBD1	CASSPGGDYGYTF	TGTGCCAGCAGTCCAGGGGGAGACTATGGCTACACCTTC
NA	TRBJ1-1	TRBV29-1	NA	CSVSVTWDTEAFF	TGCAGCGTGTCCGTGACATGGGACACTGAAGCTTTCTTT
NA	TRBJ2-2	TRBV6-5	TRBD1	CASSLSDRGHTGELFF	TGTGCCAGCAGTTTATCGGACAGGGGGCACACCGGGGAGCTGTTTTTT